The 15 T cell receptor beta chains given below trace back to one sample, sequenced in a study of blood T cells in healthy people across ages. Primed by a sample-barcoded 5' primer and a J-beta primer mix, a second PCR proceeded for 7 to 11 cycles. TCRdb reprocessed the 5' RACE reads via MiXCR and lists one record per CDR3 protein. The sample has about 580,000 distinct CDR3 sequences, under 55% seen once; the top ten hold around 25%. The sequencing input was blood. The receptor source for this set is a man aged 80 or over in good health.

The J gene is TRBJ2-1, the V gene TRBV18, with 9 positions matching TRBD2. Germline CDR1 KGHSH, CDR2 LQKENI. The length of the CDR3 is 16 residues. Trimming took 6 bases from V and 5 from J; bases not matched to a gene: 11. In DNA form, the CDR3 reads TGTGCCAGCTCCCCAAGACTAGCGGATACTCACAATGAGCAGTTCTTC. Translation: CASSPRLADTHNEQFF.

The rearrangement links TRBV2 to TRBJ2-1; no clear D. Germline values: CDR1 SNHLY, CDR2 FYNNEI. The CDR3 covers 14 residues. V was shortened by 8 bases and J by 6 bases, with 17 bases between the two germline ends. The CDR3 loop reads CASLEDGGGNEQFF. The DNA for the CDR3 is TGTGCCAGCCTAGAAGACGGCGGCGGCAATGAGCAGTTCTTC.

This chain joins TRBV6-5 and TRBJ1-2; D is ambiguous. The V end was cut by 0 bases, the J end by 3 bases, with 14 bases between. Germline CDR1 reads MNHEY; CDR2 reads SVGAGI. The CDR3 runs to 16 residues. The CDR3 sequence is CASSYSRLTKHYGYTF. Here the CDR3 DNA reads TGTGCCAGCAGTTACTCCCGTCTCACCAAACACTATGGCTACACCTTC.

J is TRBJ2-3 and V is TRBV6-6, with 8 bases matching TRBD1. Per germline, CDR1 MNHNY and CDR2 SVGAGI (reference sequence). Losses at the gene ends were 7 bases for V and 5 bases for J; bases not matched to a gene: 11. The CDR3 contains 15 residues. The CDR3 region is CASTSPGGLVDTQYF. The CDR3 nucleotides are TGTGCCAGCACCTCCCCAGGGGGCTTGGTAGATACGCAGTATTTT.

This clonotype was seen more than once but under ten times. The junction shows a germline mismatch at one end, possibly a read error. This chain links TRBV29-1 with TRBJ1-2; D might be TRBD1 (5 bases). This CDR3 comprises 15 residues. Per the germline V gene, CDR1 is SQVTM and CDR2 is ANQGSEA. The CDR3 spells CSVGRAGPSNSGYTF. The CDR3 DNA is TGCAGCGTTGGAAGGGCAGGGCCCTCTAACTCTGGCTACACCTTC. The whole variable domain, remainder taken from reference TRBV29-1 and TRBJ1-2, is SAVISQKPSRDICQRGTSLTIQCQVDSQVTMMFWYRQQPGQSLTLIATANQGSEATYESGFVIDKFPISRPNLTFSTLTVSNMSPEDSSIYLCSVGRAGPSNSGYTFGSGTRLTVV.

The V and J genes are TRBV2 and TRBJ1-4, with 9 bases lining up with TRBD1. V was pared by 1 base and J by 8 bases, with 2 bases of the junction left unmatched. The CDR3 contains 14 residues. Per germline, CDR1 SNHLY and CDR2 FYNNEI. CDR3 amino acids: CASSEGTGAEKLFF. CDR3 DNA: TGTGCCAGCAGTGAAGGGACAGGGGCCGAAAAACTGTTTTTT.

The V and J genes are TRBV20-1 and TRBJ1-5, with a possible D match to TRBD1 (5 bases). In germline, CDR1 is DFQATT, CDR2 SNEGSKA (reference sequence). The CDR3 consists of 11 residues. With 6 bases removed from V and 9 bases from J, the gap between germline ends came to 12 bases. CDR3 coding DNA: TGCAGTGCGGGGGAAGGCCGGCCCCAGCATTTT. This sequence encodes CSAGEGRPQHF.

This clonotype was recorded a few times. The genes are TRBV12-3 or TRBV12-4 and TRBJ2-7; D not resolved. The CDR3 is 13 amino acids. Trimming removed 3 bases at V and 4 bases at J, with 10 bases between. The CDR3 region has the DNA TGTGCCAGCAGTTTTCACACAGCATACGAGCAGTACTTC. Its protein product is CASSFHTAYEQYF.

The CDR3 DNA reads TGCAGTGCATTGGTTCGACTAGCAGGAGATACGCAGTATTTT. Amino acid sequence: CSALVRLAGDTQYF. J is TRBJ2-3 and V is TRBV20-1; 7 bases line up with TRBD2. V lost 6 bases and J lost 5; bases outside the gene matches: 11. The CDR3 loop spans 14 amino acids. CDR1 DFQATT and CDR2 SNEGSKA come from the germline V gene (reference sequence).

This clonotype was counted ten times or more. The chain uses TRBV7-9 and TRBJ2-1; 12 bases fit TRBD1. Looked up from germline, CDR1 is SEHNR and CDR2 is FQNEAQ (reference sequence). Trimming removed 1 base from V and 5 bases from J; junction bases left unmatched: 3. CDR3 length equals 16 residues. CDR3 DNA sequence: TGTGCCAGCAGCTTAGTCGGGGACAGGGGGCACAATGAGCAGTTCTTC. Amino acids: CASSLVGDRGHNEQFF.

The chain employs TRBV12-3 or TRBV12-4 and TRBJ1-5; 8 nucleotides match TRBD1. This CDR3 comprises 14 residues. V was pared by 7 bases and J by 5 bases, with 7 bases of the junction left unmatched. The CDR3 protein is CASKWTGSDQPQHF. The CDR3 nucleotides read TGTGCCAGCAAATGGACAGGGTCTGATCAGCCCCAGCATTTT.

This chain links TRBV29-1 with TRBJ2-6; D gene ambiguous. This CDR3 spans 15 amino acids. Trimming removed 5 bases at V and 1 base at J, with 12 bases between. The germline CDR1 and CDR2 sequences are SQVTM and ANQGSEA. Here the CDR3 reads CSVLTAGSGANVLTF. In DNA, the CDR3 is TGCAGCGTTTTAACAGCTGGATCTGGGGCCAACGTCCTGACTTTC.

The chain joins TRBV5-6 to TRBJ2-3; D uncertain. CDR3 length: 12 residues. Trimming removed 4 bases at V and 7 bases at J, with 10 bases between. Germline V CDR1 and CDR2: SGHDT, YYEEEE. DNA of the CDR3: TGTGCCAGCAGCCAAGCGAGGAATACGCAGTATTTT. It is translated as CASSQARNTQYF.

This CDR3 is CSSTPGLAGAGEQFF. Written as DNA, the CDR3 is TGCAGTTCTACGCCGGGACTAGCGGGAGCTGGTGAGCAGTTCTTC. The chain is built from TRBV20-1 and TRBJ2-1, with TRBD2 identical over 14 bases. Germline V gives CDR1 DFQATT, CDR2 SNEGSKA (reference sequence). The length of the CDR3 is 15 residues. V shed 8 bases, J shed 9 bases, and the junction held 12 bases outside the gene matches.

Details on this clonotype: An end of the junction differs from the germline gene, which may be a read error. In DNA, the CDR3 is TGTGCCTGCAGCCTGGAGGGAAGTTGGCAGCCCCAGCATTTT. Amino acids: CACSLEGSWQPQHF. This chain connects TRBV5-5 to TRBJ1-5; no clear D. Germline V gene lookup returns CDR1 SGHKS and CDR2 YYEKEE (reference sequence). This CDR3 contains 14 residues.